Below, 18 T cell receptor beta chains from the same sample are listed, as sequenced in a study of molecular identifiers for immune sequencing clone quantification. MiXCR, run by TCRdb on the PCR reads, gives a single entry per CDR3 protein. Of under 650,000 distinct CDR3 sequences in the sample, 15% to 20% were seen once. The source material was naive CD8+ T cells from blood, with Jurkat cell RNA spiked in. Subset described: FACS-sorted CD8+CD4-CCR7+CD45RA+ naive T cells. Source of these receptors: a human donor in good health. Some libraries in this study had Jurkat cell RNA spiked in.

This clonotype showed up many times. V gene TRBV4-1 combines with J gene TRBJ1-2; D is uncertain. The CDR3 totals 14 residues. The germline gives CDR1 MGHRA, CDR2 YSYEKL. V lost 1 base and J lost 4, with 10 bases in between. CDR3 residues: CASSQGPRAYGYTF. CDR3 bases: TGCGCCAGCAGCCAAGGGCCGAGGGCCTATGGCTACACCTTC.

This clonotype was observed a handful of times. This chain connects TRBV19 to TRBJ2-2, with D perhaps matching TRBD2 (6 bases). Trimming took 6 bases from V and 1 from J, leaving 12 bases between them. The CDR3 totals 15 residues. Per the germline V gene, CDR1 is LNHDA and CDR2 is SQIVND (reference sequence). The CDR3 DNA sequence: TGTGCCAGTAGGGAGGGGCGATGGAACACCGGGGAGCTGTTTTTT. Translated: CASREGRWNTGELFF.

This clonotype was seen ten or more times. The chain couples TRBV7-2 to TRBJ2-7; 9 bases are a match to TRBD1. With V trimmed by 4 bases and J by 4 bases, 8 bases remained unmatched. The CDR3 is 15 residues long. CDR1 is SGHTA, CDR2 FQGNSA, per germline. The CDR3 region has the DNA TGTGCCAGCAGCTGGTGGACAGGGGATTCATACGAGCAGTACTTC. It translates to CASSWWTGDSYEQYF.

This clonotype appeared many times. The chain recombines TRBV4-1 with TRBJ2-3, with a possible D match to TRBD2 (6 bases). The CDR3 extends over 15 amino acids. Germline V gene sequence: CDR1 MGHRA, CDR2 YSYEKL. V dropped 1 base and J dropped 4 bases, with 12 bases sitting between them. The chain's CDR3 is CASSQGLASADTQYF. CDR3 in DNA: TGCGCCAGCAGCCAAGGGCTAGCGTCGGCAGATACGCAGTATTTT.

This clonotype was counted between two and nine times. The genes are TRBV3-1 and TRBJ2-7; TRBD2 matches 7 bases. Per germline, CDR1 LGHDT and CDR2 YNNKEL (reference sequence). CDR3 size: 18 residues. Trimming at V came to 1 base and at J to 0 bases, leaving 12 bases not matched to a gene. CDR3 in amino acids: CASSQGEFRDYSSYEQYF. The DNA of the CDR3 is TGTGCCAGCAGCCAAGGAGAGTTCCGGGACTACAGCTCCTACGAGCAGTACTTC.

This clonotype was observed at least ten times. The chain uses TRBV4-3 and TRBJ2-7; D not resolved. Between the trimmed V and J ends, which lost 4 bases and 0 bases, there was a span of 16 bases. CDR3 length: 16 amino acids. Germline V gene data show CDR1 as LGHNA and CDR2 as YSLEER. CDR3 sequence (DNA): TGCGCCAGCAGCCCGACCGACTCGAGTAGCTCCTACGAGCAGTACTTC. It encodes CASSPTDSSSSYEQYF.

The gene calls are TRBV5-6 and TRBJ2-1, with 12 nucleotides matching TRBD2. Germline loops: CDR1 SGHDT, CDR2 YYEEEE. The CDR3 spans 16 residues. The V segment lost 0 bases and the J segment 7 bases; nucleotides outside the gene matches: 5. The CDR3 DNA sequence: TGTGCCAGCAGCTTGGCTCTAGCGGGGGGGGGGAATGAGCAGTTCTTC. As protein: CASSLALAGGGNEQFF.

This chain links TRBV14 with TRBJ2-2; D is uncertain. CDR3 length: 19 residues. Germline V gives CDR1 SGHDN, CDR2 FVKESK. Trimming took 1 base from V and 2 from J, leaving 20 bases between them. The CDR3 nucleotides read TGTGCCAGCAGCCAAGTCTTGAGTCCCGACTTTCATAACACCGGGGAGCTGTTTTTT. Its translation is CASSQVLSPDFHNTGELFF.

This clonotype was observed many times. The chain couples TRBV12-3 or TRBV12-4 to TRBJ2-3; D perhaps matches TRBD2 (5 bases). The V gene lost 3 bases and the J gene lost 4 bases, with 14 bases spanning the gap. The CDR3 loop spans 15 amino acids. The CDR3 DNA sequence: TGTGCCAGCAGTTTGAGCGGCACCGCGGCAGATACGCAGTATTTT. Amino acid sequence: CASSLSGTAADTQYF.

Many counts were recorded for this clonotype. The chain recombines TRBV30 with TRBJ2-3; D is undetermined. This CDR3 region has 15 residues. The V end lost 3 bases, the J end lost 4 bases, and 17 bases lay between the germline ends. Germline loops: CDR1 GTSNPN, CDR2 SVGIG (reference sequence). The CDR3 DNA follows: TGTGCCTGGAGCCCCCTAGGAGTTTTGGCAGATACGCAGTATTTT. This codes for CAWSPLGVLADTQYF.

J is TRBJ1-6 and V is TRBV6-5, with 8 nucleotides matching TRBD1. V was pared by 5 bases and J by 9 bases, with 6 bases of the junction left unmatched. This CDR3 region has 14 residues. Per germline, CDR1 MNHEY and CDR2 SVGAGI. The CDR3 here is CASSDTGGISPLHF. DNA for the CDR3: TGTGCCAGCAGTGACACAGGGGGGATTTCACCCCTCCACTTT.

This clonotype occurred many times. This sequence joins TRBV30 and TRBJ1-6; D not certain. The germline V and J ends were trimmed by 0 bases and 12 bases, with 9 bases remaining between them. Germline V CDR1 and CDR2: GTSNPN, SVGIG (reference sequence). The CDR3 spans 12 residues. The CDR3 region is CAWSVLGLPLHF. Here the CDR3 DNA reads TGTGCCTGGAGTGTTTTGGGTTTACCCCTCCACTTT. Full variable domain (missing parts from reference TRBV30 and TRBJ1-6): SQTIHQWPATLVQPVGSPLSLECTVEGTSNPNLYWYRQAAGRGLQLLFYSVGIGQISSEVPQNLSASRPQDRQFILSSKKLLLSDSGFYLCAWSVLGLPLHFGNGTRLTVT.

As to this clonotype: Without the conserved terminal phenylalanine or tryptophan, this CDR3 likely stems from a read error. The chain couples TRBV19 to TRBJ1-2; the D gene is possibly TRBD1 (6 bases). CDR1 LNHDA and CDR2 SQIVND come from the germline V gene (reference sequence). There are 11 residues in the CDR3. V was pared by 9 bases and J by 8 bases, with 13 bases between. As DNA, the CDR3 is TGTGCCAGCGGGGGGGGGCACGGCTACACCTCC. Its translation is CASGGGHGYTS.

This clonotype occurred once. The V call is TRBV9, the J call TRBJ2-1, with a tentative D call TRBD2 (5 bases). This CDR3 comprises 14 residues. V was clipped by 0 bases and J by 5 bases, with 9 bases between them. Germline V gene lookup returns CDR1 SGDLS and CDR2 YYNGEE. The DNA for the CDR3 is TGTGCCAGCAGCGTAGGAGGGTCCAACAATGAGCAGTTCTTC. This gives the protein CASSVGGSNNEQFF.

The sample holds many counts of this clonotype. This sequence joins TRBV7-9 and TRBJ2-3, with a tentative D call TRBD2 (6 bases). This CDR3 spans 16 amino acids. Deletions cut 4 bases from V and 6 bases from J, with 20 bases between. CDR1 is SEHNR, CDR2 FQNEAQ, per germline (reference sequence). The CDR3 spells CASSSSRPAGMDTQYF. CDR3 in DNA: TGTGCCAGCAGCTCGTCGAGGCCCGCGGGGATGGATACGCAGTATTTT. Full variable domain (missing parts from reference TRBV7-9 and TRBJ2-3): DTGVSQNPRHKITKRGQNVTFRCDPISEHNRLYWYRQTLGQGPEFLTYFQNEAQLEKSRLLSDRFSAERPKGSFSTLEIQRTEQGDSAMYLCASSSSRPAGMDTQYFGPGTRLTVL.

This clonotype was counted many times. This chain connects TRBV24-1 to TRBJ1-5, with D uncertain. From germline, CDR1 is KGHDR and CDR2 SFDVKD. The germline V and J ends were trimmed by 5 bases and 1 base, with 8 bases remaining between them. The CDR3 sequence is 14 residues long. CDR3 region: CATSAGWSNQPQHF. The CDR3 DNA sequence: TGTGCCACCAGTGCCGGTTGGAGCAATCAGCCCCAGCATTTT.

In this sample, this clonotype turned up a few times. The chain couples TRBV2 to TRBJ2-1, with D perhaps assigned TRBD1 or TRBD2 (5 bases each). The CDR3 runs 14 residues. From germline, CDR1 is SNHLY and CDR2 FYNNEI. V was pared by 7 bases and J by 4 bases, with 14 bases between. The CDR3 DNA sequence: TGTGCCAGCACCTGGGACGGTGTGTACAATGAGCAGTTCTTC. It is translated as CASTWDGVYNEQFF.

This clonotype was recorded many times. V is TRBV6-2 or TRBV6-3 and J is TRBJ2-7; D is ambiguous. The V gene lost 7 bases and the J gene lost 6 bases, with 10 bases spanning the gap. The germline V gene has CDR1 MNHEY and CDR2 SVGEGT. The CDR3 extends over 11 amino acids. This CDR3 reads CASTKALEQYF. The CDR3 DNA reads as TGTGCCAGCACCAAAGCCCTCGAGCAGTACTTC.